Below, 13 T cell receptor beta chains from the same sample are listed, as sequenced in a study of PD-1 blockade in classical Hodgkin lymphoma. Clones were sequenced by immunoSEQ multiplex PCR, and TCRdb holds only the in-frame ones, with some missing. The sample lists about 25,000 clones; under 90% were seen once. After autologous stem cell transplantation all patients relapsed, and prior brentuximab vedotin exposure differed between cohorts. The sample here was peripheral blood mononuclear cells (PBMCs), taken before the second cycle of nivolumab. These receptors all come from a human donor with classical Hodgkin lymphoma.

This clone has just a few counts. V gene TRBV28 combines with J gene TRBJ2-2, with 7 bases matching TRBD1. Germline CDR1 and CDR2: MDHEN and SYDVKM. V gave up 4 bases and J gave up 2 bases; unmatched junction bases: 4. The CDR3 sequence is 15 residues long. DNA for the CDR3: TGTGCCAGCAGTTCAGGGGGAGCAAACACCGGGGAGCTGTTTTTT. Amino acids: CASSSGGANTGELFF.

This sequence joins TRBV29-1 and TRBJ1-1; 9 nucleotides line up with TRBD1. V shed 5 bases and J 5 bases; nucleotides not matched to a gene: 9. This CDR3 is 14 amino acids long. Germline CDR1 is SQVTM and CDR2 is ANQGSEA. The CDR3 loop reads CSVRQGDATTEAFF. The CDR3 DNA is TGCAGCGTTAGACAGGGGGACGCTACGACTGAAGCTTTCTTT.

V and J are TRBV15 and TRBJ2-5, with D perhaps matching TRBD1 (5 bases). Trimming took off 6 bases at V and 2 bases at J, with 10 bases between the two ends. CDR1 and CDR2 (germline): LNHNV, YYDKDF (reference sequence). The CDR3 sequence is 13 residues long. The CDR3 sequence is CATRFQGQETQYF. The DNA of the CDR3 is TGTGCCACCAGATTCCAGGGTCAAGAGACCCAGTACTTC.

The chain employs TRBV18 and TRBJ1-1, with no clear D. The V gene's germline CDR1 is KGHSH and CDR2 LQKENI. The CDR3 covers 15 residues. V was pared by 1 base and J by 1 base, with 10 bases between. CDR3 amino acids: CASSPLGGENTEAFF. CDR3 nucleotide sequence: TGTGCCAGCTCACCACTGGGTGGTGAGAACACTGAAGCTTTCTTT.

The J gene is TRBJ2-7, the V gene TRBV5-6; perhaps TRBD2 as D (6 bases). Deletions cut 0 bases from V and 3 bases from J, with 10 bases between. Per the germline V gene, CDR1 is SGHDT and CDR2 is YYEEEE. This CDR3 region has 14 residues. CDR3 region: CASSLGSGVYEQYF. The CDR3, as DNA: TGTGCCAGCAGCTTGGGTAGCGGAGTCTACGAGCAGTACTTC.

The table lists this clone with a count of one. The chain recombines TRBV18 with TRBJ1-6; 7 bases align to TRBD1. There are 13 residues in the CDR3. Trimming at V came to 6 bases and at J to 4 bases, leaving 0 bases not matched to a gene. The germline CDR1 and CDR2 sequences are KGHSH and LQKENI. This CDR3 reads CASSGQYNSPLHF. CDR3 DNA sequence: TGTGCCAGCTCGGGACAGTATAATTCACCCCTCCACTTT.

The chain recombines TRBV28 with TRBJ1-5, with D perhaps TRBD1 (6 bases). V lost 5 bases and J 7 bases, leaving 15 bases between the germline ends. The length of the CDR3 is 14 residues. CDR1 is MDHEN and CDR2 is SYDVKM in the germline V gene. The CDR3 region has the DNA TGTGCCAGCAGTAATGAGGGGAGGGGGCAGCCCCAGCATTTT. Amino acid sequence: CASSNEGRGQPQHF. Full variable domain (outside the CDR3, taken from reference TRBV28 and TRBJ1-5): DVKVTQSSRYLVKRTGEKVFLECVQDMDHENMFWYRQDPGLGLRLIYFSYDVKMKEKGDIPEGYSVSREKKERFSLILESASTNQTSMYLCASSNEGRGQPQHFGDGTRLSIL.

CDR3: CSAREEEQFF. The CDR3 DNA reads TGCAGTGCTAGAGAAGAGGAGCAGTTCTTC. The V gene is TRBV20-1, the J gene TRBJ2-1; D is uncertain. Germline CDR1 and CDR2: DFQATT and SNEGSKA (reference sequence). The germline V and J ends were trimmed by 0 bases and 10 bases, with 4 bases remaining between them. The CDR3 sequence is 10 residues long.

The gene calls are TRBV27 and TRBJ1-4; 9 bases line up with TRBD1. The germline CDR1 and CDR2 sequences are MNHEY and SMNVEV (reference sequence). The CDR3 is made up of 16 amino acids. Trimming took 6 bases from V and 8 from J; bases not matched to a gene: 13. CDR3 loop: CASSTRTGTGREKLFF. Here the CDR3 DNA reads TGTGCCAGCAGCACTCGGACCGGGACAGGGCGAGAAAAACTGTTTTTT.

The rearrangement uses TRBV7-9 and TRBJ1-4, with D possibly matching TRBD1 (5 bases). Trimming shortened V by 6 bases and J by 3 bases, and 11 bases separated the two germline ends. The germline gives CDR1 SEHNR, CDR2 FQNEAQ (reference sequence). The CDR3 has 14 amino acids. DNA of the CDR3: TGTGCCAGCAGGATAACGGGGCCTAATGAAAAACTGTTTTTT. Translated, it gives CASRITGPNEKLFF. The complete variable domain, with remaining parts taken from reference TRBV7-9 and TRBJ1-4, reads DTGVSQNPRHKITKRGQNVTFRCDPISEHNRLYWYRQTLGQGPEFLTYFQNEAQLEKSRLLSDRFSAERPKGSFSTLEIQRTEQGDSAMYLCASRITGPNEKLFFGSGTQLSVL.

This clone was detected only once. The chain joins TRBV21-1 to TRBJ2-3; the D call of TRBD2 is as the table states it, not checked on the DNA. TRBV21-1 is classified as a pseudogene. CDR3 length: 16 amino acids. CDR3 loop: CASSIRSGRKADTQYF. For the CDR3, the DNA is TGTGCCAGCAGCATAAGGAGCGGGAGGAAGGCAGATACGCAGTATTTT.

V usage is TRBV12-1 and J usage is TRBJ2-6; the D call in the table, TRBD2, was not verified against the DNA. TRBV12-1 has pseudogene status. CDR3 length equals 16 residues. CDR3 coding DNA: TGTGCCAGCAGCTTTGACGGGGGGTCTGGGGCCAACGTCCTGACTTTC. Its protein is CASSFDGGSGANVLTF.

The chain has TRBV5-4 and TRBJ2-1; TRBD1 aligns across 9 bases. V dropped 6 bases and J dropped 9; count of bases not matched to a gene: 13. Germline V gene sequence: CDR1 SGHNT, CDR2 YYREEE (reference sequence). CDR3 length: 15 amino acids. The CDR3 DNA is TGTGCCAGCAAGTTAGACAGGGGGGTTGGGGGTGAGCAGTTCTTC. This translates into CASKLDRGVGGEQFF.